The 12 T cell receptor beta chains given below trace back to one sample, sequenced in a study of identical twins. TCRdb independently ran MiXCR on the 5' RACE reads; one entry per CDR3 protein. Among approximately 410,000 distinct CDR3 sequences listed, under 20% were seen once. The sample taken for sequencing was naive T cells sorted from blood. These receptors originate from a man between 50 and 59 years old in good health.

V gene TRBV5-1 combines with J gene TRBJ2-6; 10 bases align to TRBD2. This CDR3 has 18 amino acids. Germline V CDR1 and CDR2: SGHRS, YFSETQ. The V segment lost 3 bases and the J segment 0 bases; nucleotides outside the gene matches: 6. The CDR3 region is CASSSSGRDLSGANVLTF. The CDR3 DNA follows: TGCGCCAGCAGCTCAAGCGGGAGGGACCTCTCTGGGGCCAACGTCCTGACTTTC.

This clonotype was detected only a few times. The chain has TRBV7-2 and TRBJ1-2, with D possibly matching TRBD1 (5 bases). The CDR3 is 15 residues long. Trimming shortened V by 4 bases and J by 4 bases, and 16 bases separated the two germline ends. CDR1 SGHTA and CDR2 FQGNSA come from the germline V gene. CDR3 protein: CASSSQYRRPYGYTF. The CDR3 DNA is TGTGCCAGCAGCTCCCAATACAGGAGACCCTATGGCTACACCTTC.

At least ten counts were recorded for this clonotype. V gene TRBV11-2 combines with J gene TRBJ1-2; 8 positions match TRBD1. Germline-derived CDR1 and CDR2 are SGHAT and FQNNGV. CDR3 length: 13 residues. The V gene end was trimmed by 5 bases and the J gene end by 6 bases; junction bases not matched to a gene: 5. In DNA form, the CDR3 reads TGTGCCAGCAGCCGAGGACAGGGTCATGGCTACACCTTC. This sequence encodes CASSRGQGHGYTF.

This clonotype was counted at least ten times. V usage is TRBV2 and J usage is TRBJ2-7; 7 nucleotides match TRBD1. The trim removed 3 bases at V and 7 bases at J, leaving 6 bases unmatched. This CDR3 is built from 13 residues. Germline V gene data show CDR1 as SNHLY and CDR2 as FYNNEI. The CDR3 DNA reads TGTGCCAGCAGTGATGGGACAGTAAGAGAGCAGTACTTC. This translates into CASSDGTVREQYF.

The CDR3 DNA follows: TGTGCCAGCAGCGCAGCGGGAGCCGTTTTCGAGACCCAGTACTTC. Encoded protein: CASSAAGAVFETQYF. V is TRBV4-2 and J is TRBJ2-5; 8 positions match TRBD2. The V and J ends lost 5 bases and 5 bases, in that order; junction bases with no gene match: 10. Germline V gene sequence: CDR1 LGHNA, CDR2 YNFKEQ. The CDR3 extends over 15 amino acids.

This clonotype was seen at least ten times. The J gene is TRBJ1-2, the V gene TRBV20-1; TRBD1 agrees at 7 bases. This CDR3 contains 13 residues. Germline V lookup: CDR1 DFQATT, CDR2 SNEGSKA (reference sequence). After removal of 4 bases from V and 7 bases from J, the junction contained 9 bases not matched to a gene. Written as DNA, the CDR3 is TGCAGTGCTAATTCCGACAGGGTTGGTGGCTACACCTTC. Translating gives CSANSDRVGGYTF.

This clonotype was recorded at least ten times. This chain uses TRBV6-5 with TRBJ2-1, with TRBD1 identical over 10 bases. Germline V lookup: CDR1 MNHEY, CDR2 SVGAGI. V lost 2 bases to trimming and J lost 2 bases; unmatched junction nucleotides: 6. This CDR3 has 17 amino acids. CDR3 sequence: CASSYAGQGGAYNEQFF. Here the CDR3 DNA reads TGTGCCAGCAGTTACGCCGGACAGGGGGGGGCCTACAATGAGCAGTTCTTC.

This clonotype was detected many times. This chain connects TRBV6-5 to TRBJ1-2; D is undetermined. The CDR3 spans 17 residues. Per the germline V gene, CDR1 is MNHEY and CDR2 is SVGAGI. V was cut by 2 bases and J by 4 bases, with 20 bases left in between. CDR3 sequence (DNA): TGTGCCAGCAGTTACCACCCCTCACCTGGGTCGGGCTATGGCTACACCTTC. Translating gives CASSYHPSPGSGYGYTF.

The DNA of the CDR3 is TGCGCCAGCAGCTTCTTGGGGAACGCAGATACGCAGTATTTT. Translating it yields CASSFLGNADTQYF. V and J are TRBV5-1 and TRBJ2-3; D is uncertain. The V gene's germline CDR1 is SGHRS and CDR2 YFSETQ. The CDR3 has 14 amino acids. Trimming cost V 2 bases and J 4 bases, with 11 bases left between them.

The chain combines TRBV28 with TRBJ1-6; possible D gene TRBD1, 5 bases. V dropped 5 bases and J dropped 7 bases, with 18 bases sitting between them. Germline assignment: CDR1 MDHEN and CDR2 SYDVKM. The CDR3 totals 16 residues. The DNA for the CDR3 is TGTGCCAGCAGTCCCTTGGCAGGGCCCCTGAATTCACCCCTCCACTTT. Translated: CASSPLAGPLNSPLHF.

This clonotype has just a few counts. This chain's CDR3 is CASSYSGQGDEQYF. CDR3 in DNA: TGTGCCAGCAGTTACTCGGGGCAGGGGGACGAGCAGTACTTC. The chain links TRBV6-5 to TRBJ2-7, with 7 bases lining up with TRBD1. The CDR3 has 14 amino acids. V gave up 0 bases and J gave up 5 bases; unmatched junction bases: 4. Germline V gene data show CDR1 as MNHEY and CDR2 as SVGAGI.

This clonotype was counted between two and nine times. V is TRBV5-5 and J is TRBJ2-7; 7 bases match TRBD1. The length of the CDR3 is 16 residues. Per germline, CDR1 SGHKS and CDR2 YYEKEE (reference sequence). Trimming removed 5 bases from V and 2 bases from J; junction bases left unmatched: 13. This chain's CDR3 is CASSQYTGERPYEQYF. Written as DNA, the CDR3 is TGTGCCAGCAGTCAATATACAGGGGAAAGGCCCTACGAGCAGTACTTC. Full variable domain (missing parts from reference TRBV5-5 and TRBJ2-7): DAGVTQSPTHLIKTRGQQVTLRCSPISGHKSVSWYQQVLGQGPQFIFQYYEKEERGRGNFPDRFSARQFPNYSSELNVNALLLGDSALYLCASSQYTGERPYEQYFGPGTRLTVT.